These 32 T cell receptor beta chains were all obtained from the same sample, sequenced in a study of T cells in Graves' hyperthyroidism and ophthalmopathy. Amplification of TCR beta CDR3 regions used RNA as the template. Researchers ran a first-round RT-PCR on the TCR CDR3 using the HTBI primer set. Each CDR3 protein gets one entry after TCRdb re-called the multiplex PCR reads with MiXCR. The table lists 190,000 or so distinct CDR3 sequences, around 16% of them singletons. Sequencing was performed on blood. The receptors come from a man aged 35 to 55 with Graves' hyperthyroidism.

This clonotype was detected many times. This chain links TRBV10-1 with TRBJ1-5; 10 bases fit TRBD1. Germline V CDR1 and CDR2: WNHNN, SYGVQD (reference sequence). V dropped 6 bases and J dropped 3; count of bases not matched to a gene: 14. The CDR3 is made up of 18 amino acids. CDR3 residues: CASRHTGTGAKANQPQHF. CDR3 bases: TGCGCCAGCAGGCATACCGGGACAGGGGCCAAAGCCAATCAGCCCCAGCATTTT.

This clonotype was detected only a few times. The rearrangement joins TRBV4-1 to TRBJ2-3; D gene uncertain. Germline CDR1 is MGHRA and CDR2 is YSYEKL. The germline V and J ends were trimmed by 2 bases and 1 base, with 7 bases remaining between them. This CDR3 spans 14 amino acids. The CDR3 region has the DNA TGCGCCAGCAGCCAAAGTGGGCGCACAGATACGCAGTATTTT. Amino acids: CASSQSGRTDTQYF.

The gene calls are TRBV2 and TRBJ2-7; 9 bases fit TRBD1. The length of the CDR3 is 16 residues. The trim removed 4 bases at V and 0 bases at J, leaving 7 bases unmatched. Germline CDR1 SNHLY, CDR2 FYNNEI. The CDR3 reads CASSGRDRESSYEQYF. In DNA form, the CDR3 reads TGTGCCAGCAGTGGCCGGGACAGGGAGAGCTCCTACGAGCAGTACTTC.

This clonotype appeared a few times. The rearrangement uses TRBV11-3 and TRBJ2-5, with a weak D call TRBD1 (6 bases). Between the trimmed V and J ends, which lost 3 bases and 4 bases, there was a span of 15 bases. Germline V CDR1 and CDR2: SGHNT, YENEEA. The CDR3 runs 15 residues. DNA for the CDR3: TGTGCCAGCAGCTTGGGCAGGGGCAGGAGAGAGACCCAGTACTTC. Translation gives CASSLGRGRRETQYF.

The rearrangement joins TRBV2 to TRBJ2-7; D call uncertain. The V end lost 6 bases, the J end lost 0 bases, and 15 bases lay between the germline ends. The length of the CDR3 is 15 residues. Per germline, CDR1 SNHLY and CDR2 FYNNEI. CDR3 in amino acids: CASRKGQSRSYEQYF. In nucleotides, the CDR3 is TGTGCCAGCAGAAAGGGTCAATCCCGCTCCTACGAGCAGTACTTC. The entire variable domain, with the rest obtained from reference TRBV2 and TRBJ2-7, is as follows: EPEVTQTPSHQVTQMGQEVILRCVPISNHLYFYWYRQILGQKVEFLVSFYNNEISEKSEIFDDQFSVERPDGSNFTLKIRSTKLEDSAMYFCASRKGQSRSYEQYFGPGTRLTVT.

This clonotype has at least ten counts. This chain joins TRBV9 and TRBJ1-4, with unresolved D. Germline loops: CDR1 SGDLS, CDR2 YYNGEE. V lost 0 bases and J lost 4, with 10 bases in between. The CDR3 has 15 residues. The CDR3, as DNA: TGTGCCAGCAGCGTAGCTGCGGCCTATAATGAAAAACTGTTTTTT. Translation gives CASSVAAAYNEKLFF.

The chain is built from TRBV30 and TRBJ1-3; D gene uncertain. Germline CDR1 and CDR2: GTSNPN and SVGIG (reference sequence). The CDR3 sequence is 16 residues long. The germline V and J ends were trimmed by 3 bases and 0 bases, with 15 bases remaining between them. The CDR3 nucleotides are TGTGCCTGGAGCGACATGCGGGGTCGCTCTGGAAACACCATATATTTT. Amino acids: CAWSDMRGRSGNTIYF.

This clonotype was seen many times. The chain recombines TRBV12-3 or TRBV12-4 with TRBJ1-2; 11 nucleotides match TRBD1. V lost 8 bases and J lost 7; bases outside the gene matches: 6. This CDR3 contains 13 residues. The CDR3 DNA reads TGTGCCAGCTCTAGGACAGGGGGCCTTGGCTACACCTTC. This translates into CASSRTGGLGYTF.

V usage is TRBV6-1 and J usage is TRBJ2-5; either TRBD1 or TRBD2 may supply D (6 bases each). The V gene lost 8 bases and the J gene lost 2 bases, with 21 bases spanning the gap. This CDR3 region has 16 residues. Germline values: CDR1 MNHNS, CDR2 SASEGT. CDR3 nucleotide sequence: TGTGCCAGCCTTACGAGAGGGGGAGGTGGGCAAGAGACCCAGTACTTC. Translation: CASLTRGGGGQETQYF.

The chain couples TRBV7-3 to TRBJ2-5, with 10 bases that match TRBD2. This CDR3 has 16 amino acids. V lost 4 bases and J lost 4; bases outside the gene matches: 9. From germline, CDR1 is SGHTA and CDR2 FQGTGA. The CDR3 DNA follows: TGTGCCAGCAGCTCGGGGACTAGCGTCTATTCAGAGACCCAGTACTTC. Translation gives CASSSGTSVYSETQYF.

This clonotype was counted only a few times. One end of the junction fails to match germline, which may point to a read error. The chain links TRBV7-8 to TRBJ1-2, with a possible D match to TRBD1 (5 bases). The CDR3 extends over 11 amino acids. Germline V gene sequence: CDR1 SGHVS, CDR2 FQNEAQ. Written as DNA, the CDR3 is TGTGCCAACAGCTTCCAGGGTAGTTTCACCTTC. Encoded protein: CANSFQGSFTF.

The chain carries TRBV11-2 and TRBJ2-3; D possibly corresponds to TRBD2 (7 bases). Germline V gene lookup returns CDR1 SGHAT and CDR2 FQNNGV. This CDR3 contains 14 residues. Trimming shortened V by 3 bases and J by 10 bases, and 17 bases separated the two germline ends. The CDR3 protein is CASSFAGANGPQYF. Here the CDR3 DNA reads TGTGCCAGCAGCTTTGCGGGGGCCAATGGTCCGCAGTATTTT.

There are many counts of this clonotype. The CDR3 loop reads CAWSGGGSTDTQYF. For the CDR3, the DNA is TGTGCCTGGAGTGGAGGTGGGTCCACAGATACGCAGTATTTT. J is TRBJ2-3 and V is TRBV30; no definite D call. Trimming left V 1 base short and J 2 bases short, with 10 bases between. This CDR3 is 14 amino acids long. CDR1 and CDR2 from the germline V gene are GTSNPN and SVGIG (reference sequence).

This clonotype was observed at least ten times. The J gene is TRBJ2-2, the V gene TRBV11-2; D remains unclear. The germline V and J ends were trimmed by 1 base and 0 bases, with 3 bases remaining between them. Germline assignment: CDR1 SGHAT and CDR2 FQNNGV. This CDR3 region has 14 residues. The CDR3, as DNA: TGTGCCAGCAGCTTAGTGTCGAACACCGGGGAGCTGTTTTTT. Its translation: CASSLVSNTGELFF. Drawing the rest from reference TRBV11-2 and TRBJ2-2, the complete variable domain is EAGVAQSPRYKIIEKRQSVAFWCNPISGHATLYWYQQILGQGPKLLIQFQNNGVVDDSQLPKDRFSAERLKGVDSTLKIQPAKLEDSAVYLCASSLVSNTGELFFGEGSRLTVL.

The chain joins TRBV11-2 to TRBJ2-3, with TRBD2 identical over 15 bases. This CDR3 region has 17 residues. The germline CDR1 and CDR2 sequences are SGHAT and FQNNGV. V shed 2 bases and J 5 bases; nucleotides not matched to a gene: 5. The CDR3 DNA reads TGTGCCAGCAGCTTATCCCAGGGACTAGCGGGGGGAGATACGCAGTATTTT. It is translated as CASSLSQGLAGGDTQYF.

This clonotype has ten or more counts. The chain recombines TRBV30 with TRBJ1-1, with a tentative D call TRBD1 (5 bases). The length of the CDR3 is 12 residues. In germline, CDR1 is GTSNPN, CDR2 SVGIG (reference sequence). V lost 3 bases, J lost 6 bases, and 11 bases lay in between. This CDR3 reads CAWSPGFPEAFF. The CDR3 coding sequence is TGTGCCTGGAGCCCAGGGTTCCCTGAAGCTTTCTTT.

This clonotype was recorded at least ten times. The V call is TRBV30, the J call TRBJ2-4, with 12 nucleotides matching TRBD1. This CDR3 contains 15 residues. With V trimmed by 1 base and J by 9 bases, 7 bases remained unmatched. Germline lookup yields CDR1 GTSNPN and CDR2 SVGIG (reference sequence). The CDR3 loop is CAWSAGTGGLAIQYF. The CDR3 DNA reads TGTGCCTGGAGTGCCGGGACAGGGGGCTTGGCCATTCAGTACTTC.

This clonotype has ten or more counts. V is TRBV28 and J is TRBJ1-6; no definite D call. Trimming stripped 3 bases from V and 5 bases from J, with 8 bases between. This CDR3 contains 14 residues. Germline-derived CDR1 and CDR2 are MDHEN and SYDVKM. The CDR3 DNA follows: TGTGCCAGCAGTTTCGGAGGAGATAATTCACCCCTCCACTTT. Translated, it gives CASSFGGDNSPLHF.

This clonotype has a handful of counts. The rearrangement links TRBV10-3 to TRBJ1-3; 7 nucleotides agree with TRBD1. The CDR3 contains 15 residues. Germline V gene lookup returns CDR1 ENHRY and CDR2 SYGVKD. The V gene end was trimmed by 4 bases and the J gene end by 4 bases; junction bases not matched to a gene: 7. CDR3 sequence (DNA): TGTGCCATCAGTGGAAACAGGGGAAGGGGAAACACCATATATTTT. It translates to CAISGNRGRGNTIYF.

This clonotype was counted between two and nine times. The chain combines TRBV7-8 with TRBJ1-2; D may be TRBD1 (5 bases). Germline CDR1 is SGHVS and CDR2 is FQNEAQ. With 5 bases removed from V and 10 bases from J, the gap between germline ends came to 20 bases. This CDR3 is 14 amino acids long. The CDR3 here is CASSGASVGGLYTF. The CDR3 coding sequence is TGTGCCAGCAGCGGGGCGTCGGTCGGAGGACTCTACACCTTC.

The rearrangement links TRBV7-3 to TRBJ2-3, with 14 bases matching TRBD2. V lost 5 bases, J lost 5 bases, and 6 bases stayed unmatched. The CDR3 spans 16 residues. Germline V gives CDR1 SGHTA, CDR2 FQGTGA. In DNA, the CDR3 is TGTGCCAGCAGCCGACTAGCGGGGGGGCTTATAGATACGCAGTATTTT. Amino acid sequence: CASSRLAGGLIDTQYF. Variable domain in full (rest from reference TRBV7-3 and TRBJ2-3): GAGVSQTPSNKVTEKGKYVELRCDPISGHTALYWYRQSLGQGPEFLIYFQGTGAADDSGLPNDRFFAVRPEGSVSTLKIQRTERGDSAVYLCASSRLAGGLIDTQYFGPGTRLTVL.

The J gene is TRBJ1-5, the V gene TRBV18; D is uncertain. The germline V gene has CDR1 KGHSH and CDR2 LQKENI. V gave up 3 bases and J gave up 4 bases, with 16 bases separating them. The CDR3 loop spans 16 amino acids. The CDR3 sequence is CASSPGSTVSNQPQHF. The CDR3 coding sequence is TGTGCCAGCTCACCGGGCTCCACCGTTTCTAATCAGCCCCAGCATTTT.

The sample holds many counts of this clonotype. The chain recombines TRBV6-1 with TRBJ2-7; D not certain. The CDR3 extends over 13 amino acids. Trimming removed 6 bases from V and 2 bases from J, with 11 bases in between. Germline V gene data show CDR1 as MNHNS and CDR2 as SASEGT. CDR3 coding DNA: TGTGCCAGCAGGGTCGCCGAAGCCTACGAGCAGTACTTC. Protein product: CASRVAEAYEQYF.

This clonotype was counted many times. The rearrangement uses TRBV24-1 and TRBJ1-1; tentatively, D is TRBD1 (5 bases). CDR3 size: 14 residues. Trimming shortened V by 4 bases and J by 1 base, and 9 bases separated the two germline ends. Germline V CDR1 and CDR2: KGHDR, SFDVKD. CDR3 nucleotides: TGTGCCACCAGTGACTCCACAGGGAACACTGAAGCTTTCTTT. This codes for CATSDSTGNTEAFF.

The chain combines TRBV4-3 with TRBJ1-4; D may be TRBD1 (5 bases). The germline V gene encodes CDR1 LGHNA and CDR2 YSLEER. Trimming stripped 4 bases from V and 4 bases from J, with 13 bases between. This CDR3 spans 15 amino acids. The CDR3 DNA follows: TGCGCCAGCAGCCCCGATCCAGGGATTAATGAAAAACTGTTTTTT. Its protein product is CASSPDPGINEKLFF.

Regarding this clonotype: At one end, the junction sequence differs from germline, possibly due to a read error. This chain connects TRBV6-6 to TRBJ1-6; D remains ambiguous. The germline V gene encodes CDR1 MNHNY and CDR2 SVGAGI (reference sequence). This CDR3 region has 14 residues. CDR3 coding DNA: TGTGCCAGCAGTTACTCTCCCCATAATTCACCCGTCCACTTT. Translating it yields CASSYSPHNSPVHF.

In its sample, this clonotype was seen many times. The chain uses TRBV12-3 or TRBV12-4 and TRBJ1-1; D not certain. The CDR3 loop spans 14 amino acids. Trimming pared 7 bases from V and 2 bases from J, leaving 14 bases between. Written as DNA, the CDR3 is TGTGCCAGCAATCTACAGTTCAGCAACACTGAAGCTTTCTTT. Protein product: CASNLQFSNTEAFF.

This clonotype was counted many times. The V and J genes are TRBV24-1 and TRBJ2-1; the match to TRBD1 covers 11 bases. The CDR3 has 16 amino acids. The trim removed 4 bases at V and 4 bases at J, leaving 5 bases unmatched. Germline assignment: CDR1 KGHDR and CDR2 SFDVKD. CDR3: CATSDRGQGVYNEQFF. CDR3 DNA: TGTGCCACCAGTGACCGGGGACAGGGGGTTTACAATGAGCAGTTCTTC.

This clonotype was recorded many times. The CDR3 loop is CASGAELYLTEAFF. Written as DNA, the CDR3 is TGTGCCAGCGGGGCTGAACTTTACCTCACTGAAGCTTTCTTT. This chain joins TRBV2 and TRBJ1-1; a possible D gene is TRBD1 (5 bases). V was pared by 8 bases and J by 4 bases, with 17 bases between. CDR3 length: 14 amino acids. The germline CDR1 and CDR2 sequences are SNHLY and FYNNEI.

This clonotype turned up a few times. This chain connects TRBV6-1 to TRBJ1-2; possibly TRBD1 for D (6 bases). V was trimmed by 5 bases and J by 5 bases, leaving 18 bases between them. This CDR3 contains 15 residues. The germline V gene has CDR1 MNHNS and CDR2 SASEGT. CDR3 sequence: CASSPPGVRGYGYTF. CDR3 sequence (DNA): TGTGCCAGCAGTCCCCCAGGGGTAAGGGGGTATGGCTACACCTTC.

The chain carries TRBV24-1 and TRBJ1-2, with D perhaps TRBD1 (6 bases). This CDR3 has 15 amino acids. V dropped 0 bases and J dropped 2 bases, with 9 bases sitting between them. Germline CDR1 and CDR2: KGHDR and SFDVKD. In nucleotides, the CDR3 is TGTGCCACCAGTGATTTGGCGGGGGGCAACTATGGCTACACCTTC. Protein: CATSDLAGGNYGYTF.

This clonotype was seen more than once but under ten times. This sequence joins TRBV5-1 and TRBJ1-5; possibly TRBD1 for D (5 bases). The V gene's germline CDR1 is SGHRS and CDR2 YFSETQ. CDR3 length: 13 amino acids. V lost 5 bases, J lost 4 bases, and 10 bases lay in between. CDR3 bases: TGCGCCAGCAGTCCAGGGATAAATCAGCCCCAGCATTTT. It translates to CASSPGINQPQHF.